These 31 T cell receptor beta chains share one sample of origin, sequenced in a study of cytomegalovirus exposure and HLA in healthy donors. The PCR employed 60 Vbeta primers together with 13 Jbeta primers. Produced via immunoSEQ multiplex PCR; TCRdb's table is partial and in-frame only. This table has about 130,000 clones, approximately 80% appearing once. The sequencing input was PBMCs. The receptors shown here come from a man between 40 and 49 years old in good health and CMV-seronegative.

The gene calls are TRBV25-1 and TRBJ1-4; TRBD1 matches 7 bases. This CDR3 spans 16 amino acids. Germline V gene lookup returns CDR1 MGHDK and CDR2 SYGVNS. J gave up 7 bases and V 3 bases, and 11 bases lay outside the gene matches. Here the CDR3 DNA reads TGTGCCAGCAGTGACCAGACAGGGCCCCGCATTGAAAAACTGTTTTTT. Translating gives CASSDQTGPRIEKLFF.

The CDR3 sequence is CASSSRGVWYGYTF. The DNA of the CDR3 is TGTGCCAGCAGCTCCAGGGGGGTGTGGTATGGCTACACCTTC. The chain recombines TRBV7-8 with TRBJ1-2; 7 bases are shared with TRBD1. CDR3 size: 14 residues. V gave up 4 bases and J gave up 5 bases; unmatched junction bases: 7. Germline values: CDR1 SGHVS, CDR2 FQNEAQ.

CDR3 sequence: CASSYGADTGELFF. Written as DNA, the CDR3 is TGTGCCAGCAGTTATGGGGCGGACACCGGGGAGCTGTTTTTT. The rearrangement uses TRBV6-6 and TRBJ2-2; D may be TRBD1 (5 bases). CDR1 MNHNY and CDR2 SVGAGI come from the germline V gene (reference sequence). Trimming removed 3 bases at V and 3 bases at J, with 8 bases between. The CDR3 extends over 14 amino acids.

This chain connects TRBV15 to TRBJ2-1; perhaps TRBD1 as D (6 bases). CDR3 length: 15 amino acids. The ends were cut back, 1 base at V and 6 bases at J, with 13 bases in the middle. Germline loops: CDR1 LNHNV, CDR2 YYDKDF (reference sequence). DNA of the CDR3: TGTGCCACCAGCAGAGTAGCCGGACAGCTCAATGAGCAGTTCTTC. Translation gives CATSRVAGQLNEQFF.

V is TRBV28 and J is TRBJ1-3; 9 bases match TRBD1. CDR3 length equals 16 residues. Trimming at V came to 2 bases and at J to 10 bases, leaving 12 bases not matched to a gene. Germline V gene data show CDR1 as MDHEN and CDR2 as SYDVKM. The CDR3 DNA follows: TGTGCCAGCAGTTTACAACCGGGACAGGGCAGAGGGACCATATATTTT. Translated, it gives CASSLQPGQGRGTIYF.

The genes are TRBV6-6 and TRBJ1-2; D possibly corresponds to TRBD1 (6 bases). V dropped 6 bases and J dropped 2 bases, with 16 bases sitting between them. Germline V gene data show CDR1 as MNHNY and CDR2 as SVGAGI (reference sequence). The CDR3 sequence is 15 residues long. CDR3 residues: CASSPTGQGNYGYTF. The DNA for the CDR3 is TGTGCCAGCAGCCCTACCGGTCAGGGGAACTATGGCTACACCTTC.

V usage is TRBV14 and J usage is TRBJ2-1, with D perhaps matching TRBD1 (7 bases). Trimming took off 1 base at V and 6 bases at J, with 16 bases between the two ends. Germline-derived CDR1 and CDR2 are SGHDN and FVKESK. The CDR3 runs to 16 residues. The CDR3 region is CASSQAMPGGSNEQFF. The CDR3 coding sequence is TGTGCCAGCAGCCAAGCTATGCCAGGGGGGTCCAATGAGCAGTTCTTC. The complete variable domain, with remaining parts taken from reference TRBV14 and TRBJ2-1, reads EAGVTQFPSHSVIEKGQTVTLRCDPISGHDNLYWYRRVMGKEIKFLLHFVKESKQDESGMPNNRFLAERTGGTYSTLKVQPAELEDSGVYFCASSQAMPGGSNEQFFGPGTRLTVL.

The chain joins TRBV9 to TRBJ2-7, with 11 bases aligning to TRBD1. From germline, CDR1 is SGDLS and CDR2 YYNGEE. V was pared by 3 bases and J by 3 bases, with 2 bases of the junction left unmatched. The CDR3 contains 14 residues. For the CDR3, the DNA is TGTGCCAGCAGCGAGGGACAGGGGGGCTACGAGCAGTACTTC. Translated: CASSEGQGGYEQYF.

This clone has a single count. This chain connects TRBV6-5 to TRBJ1-1, with a weak D call TRBD1 (6 bases). The V end lost 5 bases, the J end lost 5 bases, and 15 bases lay between the germline ends. CDR3 size: 14 residues. Germline V gene lookup returns CDR1 MNHEY and CDR2 SVGAGI. The CDR3 protein is CASSPQGVPTEAFF. The CDR3 DNA reads as TGTGCCAGCAGTCCACAGGGAGTTCCGACTGAAGCTTTCTTT.

This chain links TRBV7-6 with TRBJ1-4, with D possibly being TRBD1 (5 bases). The CDR3 sequence is 20 residues long. Trimming took 3 bases from V and 5 from J, leaving 28 bases between them. Germline loops: CDR1 SGHVS, CDR2 FNYEAQ. The CDR3 DNA reads as TGTGCCAGCAGCTTCTTGGCCACTACCCCTTTACGGGGGGAAAATGAAAAACTGTTTTTT. Protein product: CASSFLATTPLRGENEKLFF.

J is TRBJ2-7 and V is TRBV19; 8 nucleotides line up with TRBD1. V dropped 4 bases and J dropped 3; count of bases not matched to a gene: 8. The germline V gene encodes CDR1 LNHDA and CDR2 SQIVND (reference sequence). CDR3 length: 15 residues. CDR3 protein: CASSTAGTGVYEQYF. CDR3 DNA sequence: TGTGCCAGTAGTACTGCCGGGACAGGCGTCTACGAGCAGTACTTC.

The chain carries TRBV29-1 and TRBJ2-2; D ambiguous. The CDR3 is 12 residues long. Germline V gene lookup returns CDR1 SQVTM and CDR2 ANQGSEA. The chain's CDR3 is CGSGWNTGELFF. In DNA form, the CDR3 reads TGCGGCTCAGGTTGGAACACCGGGGAGCTGTTTTTT.

This clone was recorded only once. The rearrangement uses TRBV7-2 and TRBJ1-1; TRBD1 agrees at 8 bases. The CDR3 runs to 17 residues. Germline loops: CDR1 SGHTA, CDR2 FQGNSA. J lost 4 bases, V lost 5 bases, and 15 bases had no gene match. CDR3 sequence reads: CASSLGGQGRGGTEAFF. The CDR3, as DNA: TGTGCCAGCAGCCTCGGAGGACAGGGTAGGGGTGGCACTGAAGCTTTCTTT.

This sequence joins TRBV5-1 and TRBJ2-4; the D gene is possibly TRBD1 (6 bases). Between the trimmed V and J ends, which lost 4 bases and 8 bases, there was a span of 13 bases. Germline V gene lookup returns CDR1 SGHRS and CDR2 YFSETQ. The CDR3 runs to 13 residues. CDR3 nucleotide sequence: TGCGCCAGCAGCCCCTTCGAGGGGGACATTCAGTACTTC. It yields the protein CASSPFEGDIQYF.

The V and J genes are TRBV5-1 and TRBJ2-1; perhaps TRBD2 as D (5 bases). V dropped 7 bases and J dropped 6 bases, with 5 bases sitting between them. This CDR3 region has 10 residues. The germline CDR1 and CDR2 sequences are SGHRS and YFSETQ. The CDR3 region is CASGGNEQFF. The CDR3 DNA reads TGCGCCAGCGGAGGCAATGAGCAGTTCTTC.

This clone was seen only once. The chain uses TRBV25-1 and TRBJ2-3; D is perhaps TRBD2 (5 bases). V gave up 2 bases and J gave up 7 bases, with 10 bases separating them. CDR1 and CDR2 from the germline V gene are MGHDK and SYGVNS. This CDR3 comprises 13 residues. The CDR3 region has the DNA TGTGCCAGCAGTGAAGGGGAGTTTCATACGCAGTATTTT. As protein: CASSEGEFHTQYF.

This clone was seen a handful of times. The CDR3 loop reads CASSVDAQRGTEAFF. In nucleotides, the CDR3 is TGCGCCAGCAGCGTGGACGCGCAAAGGGGAACTGAAGCTTTCTTT. The V call is TRBV5-1, the J call TRBJ1-1, with D maybe TRBD1 (5 bases). Germline lookup yields CDR1 SGHRS and CDR2 YFSETQ. Trimming cost V 4 bases and J 5 bases, with 18 bases left between them. CDR3 size: 15 residues. The complete variable domain, with remaining parts taken from reference TRBV5-1 and TRBJ1-1, reads KAGVTQTPRYLIKTRGQQVTLSCSPISGHRSVSWYQQTPGQGLQFLFEYFSETQRNKGNFPGRFSGRQFSNSRSEMNVSTLELGDSALYLCASSVDAQRGTEAFFGQGTRLTVV.

J is TRBJ1-4 and V is TRBV5-4; 7 bases line up with TRBD1. V lost 4 bases and J lost 10; bases outside the gene matches: 7. There are 13 residues in the CDR3. Germline-derived CDR1 and CDR2 are SGHNT and YYREEE (reference sequence). CDR3 bases: TGTGCCAGCAGCCCCGGACAGGAGTCAAAACTGTTTTTT. Residues: CASSPGQESKLFF. Variable domain in full (rest from reference TRBV5-4 and TRBJ1-4): ETGVTQSPTHLIKTRGQQVTLRCSSQSGHNTVSWYQQALGQGPQFIFQYYREEENGRGNFPPRFSGLQFPNYSSELNVNALELDDSALYLCASSPGQESKLFFGSGTQLSVL.

The genes are TRBV6-5 and TRBJ1-1, with D perhaps TRBD1 (5 bases). Germline V gives CDR1 MNHEY, CDR2 SVGAGI. The V gene lost 5 bases and the J gene lost 2 bases, with 9 bases spanning the gap. The CDR3 is made up of 13 amino acids. DNA for the CDR3: TGTGCCAGCAGTAGAAGGGGAAACACTGAAGCTTTCTTT. It specifies CASSRRGNTEAFF.

The V and J genes are TRBV9 and TRBJ2-1; possibly TRBD1 for D (7 bases). V lost 4 bases and J lost 8, with 13 bases in between. The CDR3 has 13 residues. The germline gives CDR1 SGDLS, CDR2 YYNGEE. CDR3 DNA sequence: TGTGCCAGCAGCTCCCAGGGGGGCGATGAGCAGTTCTTC. This gives the protein CASSSQGGDEQFF.

V is TRBV4-2 and J is TRBJ1-5; no definite D call. V lost 1 base and J lost 6, with 10 bases in between. The germline V gene encodes CDR1 LGHNA and CDR2 YNFKEQ. The CDR3 loop spans 14 amino acids. Written as DNA, the CDR3 is TGTGCCAGCAGCCAAGTCCAGGTATCTCAGCCCCAGCATTTT. Translation gives CASSQVQVSQPQHF.

The CDR3 protein is CASSPSRQMTDTQYF. The CDR3 DNA follows: TGTGCCAGCTCTCCCAGCCGACAAATGACAGATACGCAGTATTTT. The chain uses TRBV18 and TRBJ2-3; D ambiguous. The CDR3 has 15 amino acids. CDR1 KGHSH and CDR2 LQKENI come from the germline V gene. V was shortened by 6 bases and J by 3 bases, with 16 bases between the two germline ends. The full variable domain, completed using reference TRBV18 and TRBJ2-3, is NAGVMQNPRHLVRRRGQEARLRCSPMKGHSHVYWYRQLPEEGLKFMVYLQKENIIDESGMPKERFSAEFPKEGPSILRIQQVVRGDSAAYFCASSPSRQMTDTQYFGPGTRLTVL.

The chain is built from TRBV2 and TRBJ1-6; D is uncertain. V dropped 7 bases and J dropped 7 bases, with 23 bases sitting between them. This CDR3 has 17 amino acids. From germline, CDR1 is SNHLY and CDR2 FYNNEI. CDR3 sequence: CASTEGGAQRLNSPLHF. CDR3 nucleotide sequence: TGTGCCAGCACCGAAGGTGGAGCCCAGAGATTAAATTCACCCCTCCACTTT.

The chain employs TRBV2 and TRBJ1-2, with D hard to call. The CDR3 sequence is 12 residues long. CDR1 is SNHLY and CDR2 is FYNNEI in the germline V gene. Trimming shortened V by 11 bases and J by 2 bases, and 12 bases separated the two germline ends. Here the CDR3 reads CAEAGRNYGYTF. The CDR3, as DNA: TGTGCCGAAGCGGGTAGGAACTATGGCTACACCTTC.

As concerns this clone: Its ends do not fully match the called genes, so a read error is possible. The chain carries TRBV6-1 and TRBJ1-1, with D perhaps matching TRBD1 (5 bases). Germline-derived CDR1 and CDR2 are MNHNS and SASEGT. This CDR3 region has 12 residues. The DNA for the CDR3 is TGTGCCAGCAGTGAGATAGGGTGGGGGGGGAGTTTT. Translated, it gives CASSEIGWGGSF.

The chain combines TRBV11-3 with TRBJ2-7; TRBD1 matches at 7 bases. J gave up 1 base and V 11 bases, and 14 bases lay outside the gene matches. The CDR3 consists of 15 residues. Germline V gives CDR1 SGHNT, CDR2 YENEEA. The CDR3 nucleotides read TGTGCCGGCATCTACCGGGACAGCCTATCCTACGAGCAGTACTTC. Its translation: CAGIYRDSLSYEQYF.

The chain has TRBV4-2 and TRBJ2-1, with 8 positions matching TRBD2. The CDR3 sequence is 16 residues long. Trimming cost V 0 bases and J 4 bases; bases outside gene matches: 5. Germline lookup yields CDR1 LGHNA and CDR2 YNFKEQ. The CDR3 here is CASSQEFSGVYNEQFF. CDR3 DNA: TGTGCCAGCAGCCAAGAGTTTAGCGGGGTATACAATGAGCAGTTCTTC.

The CDR3 sequence is CASSPGTGISHEQYF. The CDR3 DNA is TGTGCCAGCAGCCCAGGGACAGGGATTAGCCACGAGCAGTACTTC. V gene TRBV5-6 combines with J gene TRBJ2-7; 9 bases line up with TRBD1. Germline assignment: CDR1 SGHDT and CDR2 YYEEEE. The CDR3 spans 15 residues. J was trimmed by 5 bases and V by 4 bases; bases with no gene match: 10. Variable domain in full (rest from reference TRBV5-6 and TRBJ2-7): DAGVTQSPTHLIKTRGQQVTLRCSPKSGHDTVSWYQQALGQGPQFIFQYYEEEERQRGNFPDRFSGHQFPNYSSELNVNALLLGDSALYLCASSPGTGISHEQYFGPGTRLTVT.

The chain joins TRBV5-6 to TRBJ1-1, with D possibly matching TRBD1 (5 bases). Trimming removed 8 bases from V and 5 bases from J, with 19 bases in between. The germline gives CDR1 SGHDT, CDR2 YYEEEE. The CDR3 contains 14 residues. CDR3 coding DNA: TGTGCCAGTGGGGTCTGGGGGGGTGGGACTGAAGCTTTCTTT. It encodes CASGVWGGGTEAFF.

The chain employs TRBV7-2 and TRBJ1-5, with TRBD1 matching 10 bases. The CDR3 runs 14 residues. Trimming took 3 bases from V and 5 from J; bases not matched to a gene: 1. Germline V gene lookup returns CDR1 SGHTA and CDR2 FQGNSA. The CDR3 bases are TGTGCCAGCAGCTTGGGACAGGGGCATCAGCCCCAGCATTTT. Its translation is CASSLGQGHQPQHF.

V is TRBV19 and J is TRBJ2-7, with 9 bases fitting TRBD2. The CDR3 is made up of 15 amino acids. CDR1 LNHDA and CDR2 SQIVND come from the germline V gene (reference sequence). The V gene end was trimmed by 9 bases and the J gene end by 2 bases; junction bases not matched to a gene: 11. CDR3 amino acids: CASRIGSSGAYEQYF. CDR3 in DNA: TGTGCCAGCCGGATAGGGTCTAGCGGGGCCTACGAGCAGTACTTC. Filled out from reference TRBV19 and TRBJ2-7, the complete variable domain reads DGGITQSPKYLFRKEGQNVTLSCEQNLNHDAMYWYRQDPGQGLRLIYYSQIVNDFQKGDIAEGYSVSREKKESFPLTVTSAQKNPTAFYLCASRIGSSGAYEQYFGPGTRLTVT.